This entry lists 10 T cell receptor beta chains sequenced from one sample in a study of T cell responses to AZD1222 COVID-19 vaccine. Produced via immunoSEQ multiplex PCR; TCRdb's table is partial and in-frame only. The sample carries fewer than 130,000 clones, approximately 94% recorded once. Source: peripheral blood, taken 28 days after the second AZD1222 dose. Receptors originate from an adult who received the AZD1222 COVID-19 vaccine.

This chain joins TRBV24-1 and TRBJ1-1; D possibly corresponds to TRBD1 (6 bases). Per germline, CDR1 KGHDR and CDR2 SFDVKD. CDR3 size: 13 residues. The V end was cut by 5 bases, the J end by 7 bases, with 13 bases between. The CDR3 bases are TGTGCCACCAGTGGGGCTACAGGGATTGAAGCTTTCTTT. Translation: CATSGATGIEAFF.

The chain links TRBV4-1 to TRBJ2-3; D uncertain. V was trimmed by 8 bases and J by 5 bases, leaving 17 bases between them. Germline V gene sequence: CDR1 MGHRA, CDR2 YSYEKL. This CDR3 has 14 residues. This CDR3 is CASSSRTLGDTQYF. The CDR3 coding sequence is TGCGCCAGCTCAAGTAGGACGTTGGGAGATACGCAGTATTTT.

The V gene is TRBV28, the J gene TRBJ1-5; D gene unclear. Trimming removed 3 bases at V and 4 bases at J, with 10 bases between. The CDR3 is 14 residues long. Germline CDR1 reads MDHEN; CDR2 reads SYDVKM. The CDR3, as DNA: TGTGCCAGCAGTTTTAGTTTGGAAAATCAGCCCCAGCATTTT. Translation: CASSFSLENQPQHF. The variable domain in full, with the rest retrieved from reference TRBV28 and TRBJ1-5, is DVKVTQSSRYLVKRTGEKVFLECVQDMDHENMFWYRQDPGLGLRLIYFSYDVKMKEKGDIPEGYSVSREKKERFSLILESASTNQTSMYLCASSFSLENQPQHFGDGTRLSIL.

CDR3 bases: TGTGCCAGCAGCTTGCGGTGGGATTGGGGCTACACCTTC. Amino acids: CASSLRWDWGYTF. The chain carries TRBV5-5 and TRBJ1-2; D ambiguous. This CDR3 comprises 13 residues. From germline, CDR1 is SGHKS and CDR2 YYEKEE (reference sequence). Trimming left V 1 base short and J 8 bases short, with 12 bases between.

The chain links TRBV7-7 to TRBJ2-5; a weak D match, TRBD2 (5 bases). CDR1 is SSHAT, CDR2 FNYEAQ, per germline (reference sequence). V gave up 6 bases and J gave up 2 bases, with 16 bases separating them. This CDR3 contains 15 residues. The CDR3 spells CASSEGSGRQETQYF. DNA for the CDR3: TGTGCCAGCAGTGAGGGATCGGGGAGACAAGAGACCCAGTACTTC.

The rearrangement links TRBV27 to TRBJ2-7; D is undetermined. V was pared by 6 bases and J by 2 bases, with 11 bases between. CDR3 length: 13 amino acids. CDR1 is MNHEY and CDR2 is SMNVEV in the germline V gene (reference sequence). The DNA for the CDR3 is TGTGCCAGCAGCTACACCTCCGCCTACGAGCAGTACTTC. The encoded protein is CASSYTSAYEQYF.

The gene calls are TRBV6-5 and TRBJ1-2; 7 bases align to TRBD1. There are 14 residues in the CDR3. The V segment lost 2 bases and the J segment 8 bases; nucleotides outside the gene matches: 8. Per the germline V gene, CDR1 is MNHEY and CDR2 is SVGAGI. The CDR3 DNA reads as TGTGCCAGCAGTTACGACAGGGAACGAGGCGGCTACACCTTC. It encodes CASSYDRERGGYTF.

This clone was recorded only once. This chain links TRBV11-3 with TRBJ2-7, with 7 positions matching TRBD2. Germline values: CDR1 SGHNT, CDR2 YENEEA. The CDR3 is 17 amino acids. The ends lost 0 bases at V and 7 bases at J; junction bases unmatched: 15. The CDR3 sequence is CASSLEPPAGVSREQYF. The DNA of the CDR3 is TGTGCCAGCAGCTTAGAACCTCCGGCGGGAGTATCGCGGGAGCAGTACTTC.

V gene TRBV27 combines with J gene TRBJ1-1; D uncertain. CDR3 size: 12 residues. V shed 2 bases and J shed 2 bases, with 3 bases lying between them. The germline CDR1 and CDR2 sequences are MNHEY and SMNVEV (reference sequence). CDR3 DNA sequence: TGTGCCAGCAGTTTACCTAACACTGAAGCTTTCTTT. Protein product: CASSLPNTEAFF.

V and J are TRBV10-3 and TRBJ1-2, with 12 bases lining up with TRBD1. The CDR3 sequence is 16 residues long. Losses at the gene ends were 2 bases for V and 7 bases for J; bases not matched to a gene: 8. Germline assignment: CDR1 ENHRY and CDR2 SYGVKD. The CDR3 coding sequence is TGTGCCATCAGTGAGAGCCGGGACAGGGGGCCGGGTGGCTACACCTTC. It specifies CAISESRDRGPGGYTF.